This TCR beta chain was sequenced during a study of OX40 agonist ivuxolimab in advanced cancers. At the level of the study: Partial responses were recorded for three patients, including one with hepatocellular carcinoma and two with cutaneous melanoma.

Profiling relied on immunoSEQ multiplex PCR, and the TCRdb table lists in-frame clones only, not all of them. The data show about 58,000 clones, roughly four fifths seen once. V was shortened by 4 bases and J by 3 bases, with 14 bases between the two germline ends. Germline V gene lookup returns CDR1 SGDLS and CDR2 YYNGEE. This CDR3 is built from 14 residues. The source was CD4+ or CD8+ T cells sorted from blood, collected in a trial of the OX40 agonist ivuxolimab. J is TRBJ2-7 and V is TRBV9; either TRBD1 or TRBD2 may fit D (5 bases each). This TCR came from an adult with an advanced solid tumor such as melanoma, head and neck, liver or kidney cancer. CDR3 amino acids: CASSPRTGRYEQYF. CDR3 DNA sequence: TGTGCCAGCAGCCCCCGGACGGGACGCTACGAGCAGTACTTC.